This T cell receptor (beta chain) originates from a study of T cell changes during pregnancy in multiple sclerosis. Repertoires were generated with immunoSEQ multiplex PCR, while TCRdb's copy carries only in-frame clones and drops some. The sample holds about 40,000 clones, 75% to 95% seen once. The germline V gene encodes CDR1 SGDLS and CDR2 YYNGEE. CDR3 size: 15 residues. The trim removed 0 bases at V and 5 bases at J, leaving 5 bases unmatched. Sample: CD4+ T cells from peripheral blood mononuclear cells, taken in the third trimester of pregnancy. This TCR was sampled from a female donor with multiple sclerosis, enrolled in a pregnancy study. The genes are TRBV9 and TRBJ2-7; 10 bases align to TRBD1. Here the CDR3 DNA reads TGTGCCAGCAGCGTAGAGGGACAGGGGAGGAACGAGCAGTACTTC. Encoded protein: CASSVEGQGRNEQYF.